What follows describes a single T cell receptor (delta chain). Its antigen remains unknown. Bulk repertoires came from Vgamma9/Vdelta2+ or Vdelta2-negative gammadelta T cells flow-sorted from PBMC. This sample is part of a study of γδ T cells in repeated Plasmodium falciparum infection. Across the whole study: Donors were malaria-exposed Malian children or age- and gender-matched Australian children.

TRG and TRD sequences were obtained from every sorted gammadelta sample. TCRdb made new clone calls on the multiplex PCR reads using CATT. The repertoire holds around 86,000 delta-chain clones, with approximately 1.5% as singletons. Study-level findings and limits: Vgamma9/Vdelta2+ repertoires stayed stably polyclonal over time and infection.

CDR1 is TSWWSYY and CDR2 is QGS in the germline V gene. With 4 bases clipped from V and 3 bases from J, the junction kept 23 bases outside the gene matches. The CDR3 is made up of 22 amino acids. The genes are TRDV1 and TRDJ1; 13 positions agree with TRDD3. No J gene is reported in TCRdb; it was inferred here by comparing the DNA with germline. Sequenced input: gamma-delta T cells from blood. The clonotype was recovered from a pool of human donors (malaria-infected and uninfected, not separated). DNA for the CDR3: TGTGCTCTTGGGGTCAAAAGGGCCCTACGTTTACTGGGGGATACGCAACCCGATAAACTCATCTTT. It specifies CALGVKRALRLLGDTQPDKLIF.